The rows below give T cell receptor beta chains drawn from one sample of a study of tumour-infiltrating T cells in Burkitt lymphoma. TCRdb's copy holds only in-frame clones and misses some; the assay was immunoSEQ multiplex PCR. The sample holds more than 1,000 clones, roughly a sixth seen once. Sequenced input: tumor tissue. These receptors were taken from a human donor with Burkitt lymphoma. CDR3s include the opening cysteine and the closing phenylalanine or tryptophan. D genes are given only for firm matches. The size entry is marked missing in some rows and otherwise reads once, few, many or a size class.

cdr3_aa | cdr3_nt | v_call | d_call | j_call | clone_size
CASSGQTANTEAFF | TGTGCCAGCAGCGGACAGACGGCGAACACTGAAGCTTTCTTT | TRBV9 | . | TRBJ1-1 | once
CASSPISTGTGELFF | TGTGCCAGCAGCCCCATTTCGACAGGAACCGGGGAGCTGTTTTTT | TRBV7-2 | . | TRBJ2-2 | .
CASSRLLGTAYEQYF | TGTGCCAGCAGCCGCCTATTAGGGACAGCCTACGAGCAGTACTTC | TRBV7-9 | TRBD1 | TRBJ2-7 | few
CASRDRGPNYGYTF | TGTGCCAGCAGGGACAGGGGTCCTAACTATGGCTACACCTTC | TRBV2 | TRBD1 | TRBJ1-2 | few
CASSYGPTRGYEQYF | TGTGCCAGCAGTTATGGGCCTACTAGGGGCTACGAGCAGTACTTC | TRBV6-6 | . | TRBJ2-7 | .
CAWSVGVTGELFF | TGTGCCTGGAGTGTAGGCGTAACCGGGGAGCTGTTTTTT | TRBV30 | . | TRBJ2-2 | few
CASSKGSSNYGYTF | TGTGCCAGTAGTAAGGGGTCATCTAACTATGGCTACACCTTC | TRBV19 | . | TRBJ1-2 | .
CASKGRFGAKNIQYF | TGTGCCAGCAAGGGGAGATTCGGAGCCAAAAACATTCAGTACTTC | TRBV6-5 | . | TRBJ2-4 | .
CASSEPGQGGLEQYF | TGTGCCAGCAGTGAACCGGGACAGGGAGGCCTCGAGCAGTACTTC | TRBV25-1 | TRBD1 | TRBJ2-7 | few
CASSIRTGPNEKLFF | TGTGCCAGTAGTATCCGGACAGGGCCTAATGAAAAACTGTTTTTT | TRBV19 | TRBD1 | TRBJ1-4 | .
CASSREGTGNQPQHF | TGTGCCAGCAGCCGCGAGGGAACGGGCAATCAGCCCCAGCATTTT | TRBV16 | . | TRBJ1-5 | .
CAWSVSQSTDTQYF | TGTGCCTGGAGTGTTTCCCAGAGCACAGATACGCAGTATTTT | TRBV30 | . | TRBJ2-3 | .
CASSLGVDYSYEQYF | TGTGCCAGCAGCTTAGGCGTGGATTACTCCTACGAGCAGTACTTC | TRBV7-8 | . | TRBJ2-7 | few
CASVAEDNSPLHF | TGTGCCAGCGTGGCAGAAGATAATTCACCCCTCCACTTT | TRBV2 | . | TRBJ1-6 | .
CASSLVSEQFF | TGTGCCAGCAGCTTAGTAAGTGAGCAGTTCTTC | TRBV7-9 | . | TRBJ2-1 | .
CASSDRRATDTQYF | TGTGCCAGCAGTGATAGACGGGCCACAGATACGCAGTATTTT | TRBV2 | . | TRBJ2-3 | .
CASMRQGAQGGTIYF | TGTGCCAGCATGAGACAGGGGGCTCAAGGGGGCACCATATATTTT | TRBV6-5 | TRBD1 | TRBJ1-3 | few
CASSYSTTEAFF | TGTGCCAGCAGTTACTCGACTACTGAAGCTTTCTTT | TRBV6-6 | . | TRBJ1-1 | few
CASSFFRPRRNYGYTF | TGTGCCAGCAGCTTCTTCCGGCCACGACGCAACTATGGCTACACCTTC | TRBV7-8 | . | TRBJ1-2 | .
CASDWPGHYSYEQYF | TGTGCCAGCGACTGGCCGGGACACTACTCCTACGAGCAGTACTTC | TRBV27 | . | TRBJ2-7 | once
CASSLTGEREKLFF | TGTGCCAGCAGCTTAACAGGGGAAAGGGAAAAACTGTTTTTT | TRBV7-2 | TRBD1 | TRBJ1-4 | few
CASSLGGGVGNEQFF | TGTGCCAGCAGCTTAGGAGGTGGGGTGGGCAATGAGCAGTTCTTC | TRBV11-3 | . | TRBJ2-1 | .
CASSRMDGEGYTF | TGCGCCAGCAGCCGAATGGACGGGGAAGGCTACACCTTC | TRBV4-1 | . | TRBJ1-2 | few
CASSLEGTSTNEKLFF | TGTGCCAGCAGCTTAGAGGGGACATCAACTAATGAAAAACTGTTTTTT | TRBV7-6 | . | TRBJ1-4 | few
CASSSPVTAHGGEQFF | TGTGCCAGCAGCTCCCCGGTTACGGCTCATGGGGGTGAGCAGTTCTTC | TRBV7-8 | . | TRBJ2-1 | .
CSVDLTVGTQYF | TGCAGCGTTGACCTGACAGTCGGGACCCAGTACTTC | TRBV29-1 | . | TRBJ2-5 | .
CASSLRQGSGTDTQYF | TGTGCCAGCAGTTTACGACAGGGGTCGGGCACAGATACGCAGTATTTT | TRBV27 | TRBD1 | TRBJ2-3 | .
CASRRGRGISYEQYF | TGTGCCAGCAGGCGCGGGAGGGGGATCTCGTACGAGCAGTACTTC | TRBV7-2 | TRBD2 | TRBJ2-7 | .
CASSWGGTSNSPLHF | TGCGCCAGCAGCTGGGGGGGGACAAGTAATTCACCCCTCCACTTT | TRBV5-1 | . | TRBJ1-6 | .
CASSLSPGANVLTF | TGTGCCAGCAGCTTATCCCCTGGGGCCAACGTCCTGACTTTC | TRBV11-2 | . | TRBJ2-6 | .
CASSSGGGTEAFF | TGTGCCAGCAGCTCAGGGGGGGGGACTGAAGCTTTCTTT | TRBV7-3 | TRBD1 | TRBJ1-1 | .
CASRPGQGYGYTF | TGTGCCAGTAGACCGGGACAAGGCTATGGCTACACCTTC | TRBV19 | . | TRBJ1-2 | .
CASSRPLETQYF | TGTGCCAGCAGCCGCCCCTTGGAGACCCAGTACTTC | TRBV6-5 | . | TRBJ2-5 | few
CASSQGWDLLSNNEQFF | TGTGCCAGCAGCCAAGGCTGGGACCTCCTCTCAAACAATGAGCAGTTCTTC | TRBV14 | . | TRBJ2-1 | .
CASSLEHAGTDTQYF | TGCGCCAGCAGCTTAGAGCATGCAGGCACAGATACGCAGTATTTT | TRBV5-1 | . | TRBJ2-3 | few
CSAQSTNPYGYTF | TGCAGCGCCCAGAGCACGAATCCCTATGGCTACACCTTC | TRBV29-1 | . | TRBJ1-2 | few
CASSTPDLGLETQYF | TGTGCCAGCAGCACCCCGGATCTAGGGTTGGAGACCCAGTACTTC | TRBV7-2 | . | TRBJ2-5 | .
CASSFGTGETQYF | TGTGCCAGCAGCTTTGGGACTGGAGAGACCCAGTACTTC | TRBV9 | . | TRBJ2-5 | few
CASSPDRAGYGYTF | TGTGCCAGCAGTCCGGACAGGGCAGGCTATGGCTACACCTTC | TRBV6-5 | TRBD1 | TRBJ1-2 | few
CASSPPLENTQYF | TGTGCCAGCAGCCCACCCTTAGAAAATACGCAGTATTTT | TRBV13 | . | TRBJ2-3 | .
CASSWGSGAEAFF | TGCGCCAGCAGCTGGGGGTCGGGCGCTGAAGCTTTCTTT | TRBV5-1 | . | TRBJ1-1 | .
CSVEAQGPTYEQYF | TGCAGCGTTGAAGCTCAGGGGCCCACCTACGAGCAGTACTTC | TRBV29-1 | . | TRBJ2-7 | .
CAWRDSEAFF | TGTGCCTGGAGGGACAGTGAAGCTTTCTTT | TRBV30 | . | TRBJ1-1 | .
CASSLSGQVRISQPQHF | TGTGCCAGCAGCTTATCCGGACAGGTGAGGATTAGTCAGCCCCAGCATTTT | TRBV7-8 | TRBD1 | TRBJ1-5 | .
CASRLGQGNTEAFF | TGTGCCAGCAGGCTAGGACAGGGTAACACTGAAGCTTTCTTT | TRBV27 | TRBD1 | TRBJ1-1 | few
CASSFWGSNQPQHF | TGTGCCAGCAGTTTCTGGGGGAGCAATCAGCCCCAGCATTTT | TRBV27 | . | TRBJ1-5 | .
CASSKEGAADTQYF | TGTGCCAGCAGCAAGGAGGGGGCCGCAGATACGCAGTATTTT | TRBV11-2 | . | TRBJ2-3 | .
CSVETTGFSEAFF | TGCAGCGTTGAGACGACAGGGTTCAGTGAAGCTTTCTTT | TRBV29-1 | TRBD1 | TRBJ1-1 | few
CSVAVEGVLTF | TGCAGCGTTGCGGTGGAAGGCGTCCTGACTTTC | TRBV29-1 | . | TRBJ2-6 | .
CASSVWGLAGSGEQFF | TGTGCCAGCAGCGTCTGGGGACTAGCGGGGTCTGGTGAGCAGTTCTTC | TRBV5-5 | TRBD2 | TRBJ2-1 | .
CASSISTRGPSYGYTF | TGTGCCAGTAGTATTTCCACCAGGGGGCCCTCCTATGGCTACACCTTC | TRBV19 | TRBD1 | TRBJ1-2 | .
CSAGAWEAFF | TGCAGTGCCGGGGCATGGGAAGCTTTCTTT | TRBV20-1 | . | TRBJ1-1 | few
CASLGSPNTEAFF | TGTGCCAGCCTAGGGTCCCCGAACACTGAAGCTTTCTTT | TRBV6-4 | . | TRBJ1-1 | few